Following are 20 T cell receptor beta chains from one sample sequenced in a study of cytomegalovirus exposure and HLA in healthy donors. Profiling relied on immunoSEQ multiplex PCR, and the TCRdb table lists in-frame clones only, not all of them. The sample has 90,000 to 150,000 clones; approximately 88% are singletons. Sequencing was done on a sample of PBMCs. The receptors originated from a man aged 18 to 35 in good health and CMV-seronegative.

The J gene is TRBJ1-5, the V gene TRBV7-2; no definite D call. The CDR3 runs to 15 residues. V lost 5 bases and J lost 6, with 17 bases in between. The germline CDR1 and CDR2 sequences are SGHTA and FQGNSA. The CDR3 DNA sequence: TGTGCCAGCAGCCCCGGCGGAGGGAGCGGTCAGCCCCAGCATTTT. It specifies CASSPGGGSGQPQHF.

CDR3 sequence (DNA): TGTGCCAGTAGTATAGACAGGGGAGACACCATATATTTT. Its protein product is CASSIDRGDTIYF. The V call is TRBV19, the J call TRBJ1-3, with D perhaps matching TRBD1 (6 bases). Germline V gene lookup returns CDR1 LNHDA and CDR2 SQIVND (reference sequence). The CDR3 has 13 amino acids. Trimming removed 0 bases at V and 8 bases at J, with 8 bases between. The complete variable domain, with remaining parts taken from reference TRBV19 and TRBJ1-3, reads DGGITQSPKYLFRKEGQNVTLSCEQNLNHDAMYWYRQDPGQGLRLIYYSQIVNDFQKGDIAEGYSVSREKKESFPLTVTSAQKNPTAFYLCASSIDRGDTIYFGEGSWLTVV.

The DNA of the CDR3 is TGTGCCAGCAGCAATAGGGACAGAAAAGCTTTCTTT. It specifies CASSNRDRKAFF. V gene TRBV11-2 combines with J gene TRBJ1-1; 7 nucleotides agree with TRBD1. V lost 5 bases to trimming and J lost 9 bases; unmatched junction nucleotides: 6. Per the germline V gene, CDR1 is SGHAT and CDR2 is FQNNGV. CDR3 size: 12 residues.

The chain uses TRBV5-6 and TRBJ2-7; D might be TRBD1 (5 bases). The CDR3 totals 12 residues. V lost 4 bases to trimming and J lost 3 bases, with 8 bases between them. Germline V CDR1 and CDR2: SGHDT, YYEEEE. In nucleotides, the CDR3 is TGTGCCAGCAGCCTCAGGGACTACGAGCAGTACTTC. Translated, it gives CASSLRDYEQYF.

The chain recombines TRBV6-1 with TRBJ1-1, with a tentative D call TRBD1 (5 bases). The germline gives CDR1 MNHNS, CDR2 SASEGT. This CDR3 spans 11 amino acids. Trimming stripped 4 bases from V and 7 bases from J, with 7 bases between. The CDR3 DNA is TGTGCCAGCAGTGTAACAGGTGAAGCTTTCTTT. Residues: CASSVTGEAFF.

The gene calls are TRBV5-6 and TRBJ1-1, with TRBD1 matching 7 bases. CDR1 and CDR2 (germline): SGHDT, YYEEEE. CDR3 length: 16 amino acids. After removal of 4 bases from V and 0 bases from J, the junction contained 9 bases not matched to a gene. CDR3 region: CASSTQQGRMNTEAFF. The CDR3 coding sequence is TGTGCCAGCAGCACCCAACAGGGGCGCATGAACACTGAAGCTTTCTTT. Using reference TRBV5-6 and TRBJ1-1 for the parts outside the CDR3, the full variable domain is DAGVTQSPTHLIKTRGQQVTLRCSPKSGHDTVSWYQQALGQGPQFIFQYYEEEERQRGNFPDRFSGHQFPNYSSELNVNALLLGDSALYLCASSTQQGRMNTEAFFGQGTRLTVV.

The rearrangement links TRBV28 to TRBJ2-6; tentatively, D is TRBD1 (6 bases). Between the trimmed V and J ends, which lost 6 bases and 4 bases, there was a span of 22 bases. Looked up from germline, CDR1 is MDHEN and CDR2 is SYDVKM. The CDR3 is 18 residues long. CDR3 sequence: CASRKVTGALGGANVLTF. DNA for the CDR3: TGTGCCAGCAGGAAGGTGACAGGCGCGTTAGGAGGGGCCAACGTCCTGACTTTC.

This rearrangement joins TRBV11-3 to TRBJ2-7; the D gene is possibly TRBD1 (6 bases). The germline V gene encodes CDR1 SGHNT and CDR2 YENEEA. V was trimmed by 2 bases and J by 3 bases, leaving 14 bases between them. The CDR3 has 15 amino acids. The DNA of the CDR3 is TGTGCCAGCAGCTTAAAGGTACAGGGTAACTACGAGCAGTACTTC. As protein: CASSLKVQGNYEQYF.

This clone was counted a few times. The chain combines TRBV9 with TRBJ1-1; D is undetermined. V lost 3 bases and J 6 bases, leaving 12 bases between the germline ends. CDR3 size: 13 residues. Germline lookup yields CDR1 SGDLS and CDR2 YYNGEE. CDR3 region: CASSAEGDAEAFF. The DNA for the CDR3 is TGTGCCAGCAGCGCGGAGGGAGATGCTGAAGCTTTCTTT.

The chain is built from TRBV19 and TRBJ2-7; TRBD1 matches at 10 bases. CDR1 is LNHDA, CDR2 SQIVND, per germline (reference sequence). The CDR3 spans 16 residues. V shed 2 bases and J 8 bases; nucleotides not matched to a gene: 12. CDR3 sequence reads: CASSIPAWDRGIKQYF. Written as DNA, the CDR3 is TGTGCCAGTAGTATACCCGCTTGGGACAGGGGAATCAAGCAGTACTTC.

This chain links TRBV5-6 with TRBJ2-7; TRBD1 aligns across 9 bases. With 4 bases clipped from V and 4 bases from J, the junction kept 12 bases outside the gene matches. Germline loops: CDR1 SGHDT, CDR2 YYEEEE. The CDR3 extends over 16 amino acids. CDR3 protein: CASSLGTGTGLYEQYF. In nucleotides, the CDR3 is TGTGCCAGCAGCCTGGGTACTGGGACAGGGTTATACGAGCAGTACTTC.

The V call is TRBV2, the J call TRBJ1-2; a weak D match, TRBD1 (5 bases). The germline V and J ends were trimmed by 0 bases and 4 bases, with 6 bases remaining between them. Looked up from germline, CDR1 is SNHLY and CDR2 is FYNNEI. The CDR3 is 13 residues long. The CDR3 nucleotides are TGTGCCAGCAGTGAAGCAAGGGGCTATGGCTACACCTTC. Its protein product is CASSEARGYGYTF.

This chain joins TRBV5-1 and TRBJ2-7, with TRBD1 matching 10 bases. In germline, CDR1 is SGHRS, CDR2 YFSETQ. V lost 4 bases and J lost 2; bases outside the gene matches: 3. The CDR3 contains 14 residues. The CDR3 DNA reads TGCGCCAGCAGCGGACAGGGGGATCCCTACGAGCAGTACTTC. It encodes CASSGQGDPYEQYF.

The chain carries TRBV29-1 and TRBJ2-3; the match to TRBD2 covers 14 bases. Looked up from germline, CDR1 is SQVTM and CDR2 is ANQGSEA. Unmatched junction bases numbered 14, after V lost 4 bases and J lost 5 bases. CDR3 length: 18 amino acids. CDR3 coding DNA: TGCAGCGTTGGATTTGGAAGGGGACTAGCGGGAGTGGTAGATACGCAGTATTTT. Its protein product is CSVGFGRGLAGVVDTQYF.

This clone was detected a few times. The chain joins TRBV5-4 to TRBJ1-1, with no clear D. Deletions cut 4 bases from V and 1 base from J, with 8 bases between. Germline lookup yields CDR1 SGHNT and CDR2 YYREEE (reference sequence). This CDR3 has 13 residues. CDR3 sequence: CASSGEQNTEAFF. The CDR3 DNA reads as TGTGCCAGCAGCGGGGAGCAGAACACTGAAGCTTTCTTT.

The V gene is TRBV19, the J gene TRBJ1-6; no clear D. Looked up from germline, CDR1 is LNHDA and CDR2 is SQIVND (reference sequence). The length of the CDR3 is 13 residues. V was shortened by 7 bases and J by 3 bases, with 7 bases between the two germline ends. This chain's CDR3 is CASTVNYNSPLHF. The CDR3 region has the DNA TGTGCCAGTACAGTAAACTATAATTCACCCCTCCACTTT.

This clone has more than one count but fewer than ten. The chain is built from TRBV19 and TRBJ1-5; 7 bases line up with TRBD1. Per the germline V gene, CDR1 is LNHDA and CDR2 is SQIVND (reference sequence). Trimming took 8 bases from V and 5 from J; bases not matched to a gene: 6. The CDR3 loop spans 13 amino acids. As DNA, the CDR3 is TGTGCCAGTGGACAGGAGAATCATCAGCCCCAGCATTTT. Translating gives CASGQENHQPQHF. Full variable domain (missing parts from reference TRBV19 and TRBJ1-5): DGGITQSPKYLFRKEGQNVTLSCEQNLNHDAMYWYRQDPGQGLRLIYYSQIVNDFQKGDIAEGYSVSREKKESFPLTVTSAQKNPTAFYLCASGQENHQPQHFGDGTRLSIL.

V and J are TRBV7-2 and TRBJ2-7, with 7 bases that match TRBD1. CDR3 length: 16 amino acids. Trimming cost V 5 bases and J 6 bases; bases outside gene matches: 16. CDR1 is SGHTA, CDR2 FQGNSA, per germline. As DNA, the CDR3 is TGTGCCAGCAGCCCGCTTCTACAGGGGCAAGGGGGCGAGCAGTACTTC. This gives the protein CASSPLLQGQGGEQYF.

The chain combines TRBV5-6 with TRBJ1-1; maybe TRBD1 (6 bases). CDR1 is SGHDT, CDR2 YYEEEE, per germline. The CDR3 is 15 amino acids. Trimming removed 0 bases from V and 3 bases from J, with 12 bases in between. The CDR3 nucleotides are TGTGCCAGCAGCTTGGCCAGGGGAGGGCACACTGAAGCTTTCTTT. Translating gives CASSLARGGHTEAFF.

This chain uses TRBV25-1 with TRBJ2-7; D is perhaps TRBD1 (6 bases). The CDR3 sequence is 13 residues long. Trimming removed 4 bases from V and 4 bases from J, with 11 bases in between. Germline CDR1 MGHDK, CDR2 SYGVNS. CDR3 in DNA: TGTGCCAGCAGTGGATACAGGGTATACGAGCAGTACTTC. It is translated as CASSGYRVYEQYF.